This TCR beta chain came from a study of blood T cell repertoires in COVID-19 (dated by TCRdb to the early 2020s). For the study in its entirety: Samples covering the acute and convalescent phases of COVID-19 were provided by collaborators in the United States, Italy and Spain. The samples were drawn from the first 160 participants of the ongoing ImmuneRACE study and from more than 1,000 subjects provided by 6 global collaborators. The sample metadata nearly always contained a de-identified subject ID, COVID-19 status, age in years and sex. The prospective study material was composed of cDNA or gDNA derived from T cells, B-cell-depleted T cells, or PBMCs. Where available, HLA class I and class II types were obtained from metadata supplied by the sample provider rather than from assay-based typing. The dataset comprised deeply sampled blood TCRbeta repertoires from subjects exposed to, actively infected with, or recovered from COVID-19. The repertoires were released in a freely available public database meant as a resource for research on the immune response to SARS-CoV-2. Study-wide conclusions, independent of this receptor: How much clinical and demographic metadata was included differed by source and by participant, and the metadata was provided uncurated.

The immunoSEQ Assay, a bias-controlled multiplex PCR, was used to amplify TCRbeta CDR3 regions from genomic DNA. Per the source publication's procedure: The number of nucleated cells in each sample was estimated by amplification of reference gene primers within the assay. Sequence reads were collapsed and filtered to measure the absolute abundance of every unique TCRbeta CDR3 rearrangement. For each sample, productive Simpson clonality was calculated as the square root of Simpson's diversity index across productive rearrangements. This is the immuneACCESS table as TCRdb keeps it, with only in-frame sequences that have V and J called. A part of the clones is gone; compared with another copy, unresolved V genes explain less than half, and the rest is unexplained. V, J and clone size reflect that table, while D and trimming were determined from the DNA. The sample records about 170,000 clones, around 87% of which are singletons. The biggest ten clones account for over 3.5% of the sample.

From a lookup of the germline V gene, CDR1 and CDR2 are SGHTA and FQGNSA. Trimming costs V 4 bases and J 2 bases, and their ends lie 5 bases apart. The cysteine opens and the phenylalanine closes a CDR3 of 12 amino acids. The sequence is cut down to CDR3 DNA, 36 bases in frame from base 1. Each collaborating institution followed its own protocols to collect whole blood in K2EDTA tubes. Collaborator samples were shipped for TCRbeta analysis as frozen whole blood, isolated PBMCs, or DNA extracted from either sample type. Notes on this clone: What antigen it recognizes has not been identified. One base away there is no much larger clone; base qualities are not given.

The sample consisted of peripheral blood. The clonotype originates from a man younger than 30 with active or convalescent COVID-19. The rearrangement joined TRBV7-2 to TRBJ1-2; the D segment cannot be called with confidence. CDR3 protein: CASSSLNYGYTF. The nucleotide sequence is TGTGCCAGCAGCTCCCTGAACTATGGCTACACCTTC.